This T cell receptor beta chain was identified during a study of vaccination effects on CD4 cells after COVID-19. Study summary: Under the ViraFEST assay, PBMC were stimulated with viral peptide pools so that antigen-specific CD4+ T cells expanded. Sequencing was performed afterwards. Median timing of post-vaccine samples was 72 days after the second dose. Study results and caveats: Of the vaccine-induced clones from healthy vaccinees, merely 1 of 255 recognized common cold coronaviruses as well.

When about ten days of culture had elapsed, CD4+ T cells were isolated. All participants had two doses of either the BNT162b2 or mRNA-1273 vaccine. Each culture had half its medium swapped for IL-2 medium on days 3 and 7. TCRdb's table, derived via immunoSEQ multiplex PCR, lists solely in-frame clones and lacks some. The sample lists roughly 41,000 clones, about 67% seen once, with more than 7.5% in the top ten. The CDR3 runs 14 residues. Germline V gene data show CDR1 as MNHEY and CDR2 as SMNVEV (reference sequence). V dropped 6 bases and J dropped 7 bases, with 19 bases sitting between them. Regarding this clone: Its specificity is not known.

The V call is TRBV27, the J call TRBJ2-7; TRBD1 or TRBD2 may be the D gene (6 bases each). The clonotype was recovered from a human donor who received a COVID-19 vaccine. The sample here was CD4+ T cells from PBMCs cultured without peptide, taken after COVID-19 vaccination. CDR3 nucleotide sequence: TGTGCCAGCAGGACCGGGACACCGGCGGGGGAGCAGTACTTC. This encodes CASRTGTPAGEQYF.